This T cell receptor beta chain stems from a study of technical replicates of blood from several donors. The assay was immunoSEQ multiplex PCR, and TCRdb's table has in-frame clones only and misses some. The data contain about 82,000 clones, 85% to 95% of them singletons. The CDR3 loop spans 14 amino acids. The germline gives CDR1 SGHNT, CDR2 YYREEE (reference sequence). With 4 bases clipped from V and 3 bases from J, the junction kept 7 bases outside the gene matches. The rearrangement uses TRBV5-4 and TRBJ2-7; 7 bases agree with TRBD2. Input material: T cells isolated from PBMCs. This receptor was identified in a human donor in good health. For the CDR3, the DNA is TGTGCCAGCAGCGGAGGACTAGGGCTCTACGAGCAGTACTTC. Its protein is CASSGGLGLYEQYF.